This T cell receptor (beta chain) was identified during a study of shared clonotypes between healthy human individuals. The table came from immunoSEQ multiplex PCR; TCRdb's copy has only in-frame clones and leaves some out. This sample has some 630,000 clones; roughly 70% occur once, and the top ten carry around 1.8%. Germline V gene lookup returns CDR1 SGHRS and CDR2 YFSETQ. The CDR3 consists of 12 residues. Study-wide findings and caveats: Naive CD4 clonotypes were shared across several donors at roughly 5.3%.

HIV-negative, healthy adults without recent acute infections or vaccinations were the donors. On this clone itself: Its antigen is not identified.

The sample comprised memory CD4+ T cells sorted from blood. The subset denotes: CD45RA-negative fraction. This clonotype was obtained from a woman aged 30 to 39 in good health. The gene calls are TRBV5-1 and TRBJ2-5; D unresolved. The last part of the DNA fits TRBJ2-7 better; the J call may be wrong. The DNA of the CDR3 is TGCGCCAGCAGCTTAGATCGGTACGAGCAGTACTTC. It encodes CASSLDRYEQYF.